This TCR beta chain was retrieved from a study of blood T cell repertoires in COVID-19 (dated by TCRdb to 2018 to 2021). Turning to the overall study: Collaborator samples came from the United States, Italy and Spain and covered acute and convalescent phases of COVID-19. The prospective study material was composed of cDNA or gDNA derived from T cells, B-cell-depleted T cells, or PBMCs. Deeply sampled blood TCRbeta repertoires from subjects exposed to, actively infected with, or recovered from COVID-19 were included in the dataset. The repertoires were made available in a free public database intended to serve as a resource for research on the immune response to SARS-CoV-2. Samples were obtained from the ongoing ImmuneRACE study (first 160 participants) and from over 1,000 subjects provided by 6 global collaborators. Sample metadata almost always included a de-identified subject ID, COVID-19 status, age in years and sex. Where HLA class I and class II types were available, the types were taken from metadata supplied by the sample provider, not from assay-based typing.

TCRbeta CDR3 regions were amplified from genomic DNA by means of the immunoSEQ Assay, a bias-controlled multiplex PCR. In the source study's methods: Nucleated cell counts per sample were estimated from amplification of reference gene primers within the assay. To quantify the absolute abundance of each unique TCRbeta CDR3 rearrangement, sequence reads were collapsed and filtered. For each sample, productive Simpson clonality was calculated as the square root of Simpson's diversity index across productive rearrangements. Entries here come from immuneACCESS through TCRdb and include only in-frame sequences with V and J called. Some clones fail to appear in such tables; in the studies checked, an unresolved V gene covers under half of the shortfall, and the cause of the remainder is unknown. From that table come the V and J calls and clone size; the DNA was used to work out D and trimming. The sample table lists hundreds of thousands of clones, about four fifths of them with a count of one. The leading ten clones occupy around 8.9% of the sample.

General conclusions and limits of the study: The quantity of clinical and demographic metadata differed by source and by participant and was supplied without curation.

About this clone: There is no known antigen for this receptor. Base quality data are lacking; no much larger clone is found one base away.

Including cysteine and phenylalanine, the CDR3 has 15 amino acids. Only the CDR3 DNA is retained, 45 bases long and in frame from the first base. From V the trimming removes 1 base and from J it removes 7 bases, while the gene matches leave 2 bases of the junction unaccounted for. The germline V gene gives CDR1 as MNHNS and CDR2 as SASEGT. Whole blood was collected in K2EDTA tubes by collaborating institutions according to the institutions' own protocols. For TCRbeta analysis, collaborators shipped samples in one of three forms: frozen whole blood, isolated PBMCs, or DNA extracted from either of those sample types.

The receptor's source is a man of 80 years or more with acute or convalescent COVID-19. The V and J genes are TRBV6-1 and TRBJ1-6, with TRBD1 matching 9 junction bases. Sequencing used peripheral blood. The CDR3 amino acid sequence is: CASSEGDRVNSPLHF. The sequenced DNA is TGTGCCAGCAGTGAAGGGGACAGGGTAAATTCACCCCTCCACTTT.